The 10 T cell receptor beta chains given below trace back to one sample, sequenced in a study of neurological immune-mediated disorders. Using its own MiXCR run on the 5' RACE reads, TCRdb lists one record per CDR3 protein. The sample holds tens of thousands of distinct CDR3 sequences, 2% to 3% seen once. The source material was PBMCs. These receptors were taken from a man aged 45-65 years with multiple sclerosis.

This clonotype was seen repeatedly, ten times or more. V is TRBV20-1 and J is TRBJ1-1, with a tentative D call TRBD1 (5 bases). The germline CDR1 and CDR2 sequences are DFQATT and SNEGSKA (reference sequence). V was pared by 0 bases and J by 3 bases, with 17 bases between. The CDR3 is 16 residues long. In DNA form, the CDR3 reads TGCAGTGCTAGAGAAAAACGACAGAGGTTGGACACTGAAGCTTTCTTT. It codes for CSAREKRQRLDTEAFF.

The sample holds many counts of this clonotype. This chain links TRBV12-3 or TRBV12-4 with TRBJ1-5, with unresolved D. The V end lost 3 bases, the J end lost 6 bases, and 12 bases lay between the germline ends. This CDR3 is 14 amino acids long. The CDR3 spells CASSLLAEVQPQHF. CDR3 sequence (DNA): TGTGCCAGCAGTTTGTTGGCAGAGGTTCAGCCCCAGCATTTT.

This clonotype was seen ten or more times. The chain links TRBV6-1 to TRBJ1-2, with 8 positions matching TRBD1. CDR3 length: 15 residues. CDR1 and CDR2 from the germline V gene are MNHNS and SASEGT. V shed 2 bases and J 6 bases; nucleotides not matched to a gene: 8. CDR3 DNA sequence: TGTGCCAGCAGTGAATCGGGACAGGCCCGAAATGGCTACACCTTC. Protein: CASSESGQARNGYTF.

This clonotype was found many times. The chain carries TRBV12-3 or TRBV12-4 and TRBJ2-3, with 7 positions matching TRBD2. CDR3 length equals 15 residues. The J segment lost 4 bases and the V segment lost 2 bases, leaving 6 bases of the junction unmatched. CDR3 protein: CASSLWGGGSDTQYF. CDR3 in DNA: TGTGCCAGCAGTTTATGGGGGGGTGGGTCAGATACGCAGTATTTT.

This clonotype was seen at least ten times. The rearrangement joins TRBV5-1 to TRBJ1-2; 9 bases match TRBD1. This CDR3 region has 16 residues. The junction had 15 bases not matched to a gene; V was cut back by 4 bases and J by 8 bases. CDR1 SGHRS and CDR2 YFSETQ come from the germline V gene. The DNA of the CDR3 is TGCGCCAGCAGCGTGGGGACAGGGAAGAATTCTATGGGCTACACCTTC. Protein sequence: CASSVGTGKNSMGYTF.

This clonotype has a count of ten or more. This chain connects TRBV7-9 to TRBJ2-1; no definite D call. V shed 8 bases and J shed 10 bases, with 15 bases lying between them. CDR1 is SEHNR, CDR2 FQNEAQ, per germline (reference sequence). CDR3 length equals 12 residues. The CDR3 DNA sequence: TGTGCCAGCCGCCACGGGTCCGGGGAGCAGTTCTTC. It translates to CASRHGSGEQFF.

Many counts were recorded for this clonotype. V usage is TRBV29-1 and J usage is TRBJ1-5; D call uncertain. V was pared by 6 bases and J by 2 bases, with 11 bases between. Germline V gene data show CDR1 as SQVTM and CDR2 as ANQGSEA. The CDR3 runs to 13 residues. The CDR3 spells CSVGKAGNQPQHF. CDR3 bases: TGCAGCGTGGGGAAGGCTGGCAATCAGCCCCAGCATTTT.

The sample holds many counts of this clonotype. The V gene is TRBV7-2, the J gene TRBJ2-1; TRBD1 might be the D (6 bases). The CDR3 loop spans 15 amino acids. The V gene's germline CDR1 is SGHTA and CDR2 FQGNSA. The germline V and J ends were trimmed by 3 bases and 6 bases, with 15 bases remaining between them. The CDR3 reads CASSFPGQGRNEQFF. The CDR3 nucleotides are TGTGCCAGCAGCTTTCCGGGACAAGGACGCAATGAGCAGTTCTTC.

The table lists this clonotype with many counts. The gene calls are TRBV6-2 or TRBV6-3 and TRBJ2-3; 9 nucleotides align to TRBD2. Losses at the gene ends were 2 bases for V and 5 bases for J; bases not matched to a gene: 5. The CDR3 contains 15 residues. Looked up from germline, CDR1 is MNHEY and CDR2 is SVGEGT. CDR3 in amino acids: CASSYQLAGIDTQYF. The CDR3 coding sequence is TGTGCCAGCAGTTACCAGCTAGCGGGGATAGATACGCAGTATTTT.

Notes on this clonotype: A read error is possible here, since a much larger clone lies one base away. The rearrangement joins TRBV5-1 to TRBJ2-5, with D tentatively TRBD2 (5 bases). CDR3 length: 13 residues. Germline V gene lookup returns CDR1 SGHRS and CDR2 YFSETQ. With 0 bases removed from V and 12 bases from J, the gap between germline ends came to 15 bases. The CDR3: CASSLDGERAKYF. The CDR3 region has the DNA TGCGCCAGCAGCTTGGACGGGGAAAGGGCCAAGTACTTC.